The 16 T cell receptor beta chains reported below all come from one sample, sequenced in a study of graft-versus-host responses after intestinal transplantation. Their antigens are not known. Libraries were prepared by immunoSEQ multiplex PCR; TCRdb keeps only in-frame clonotypes and omits some of them. Of approximately 33,000 clones in the sample, about 86% were seen once. The sequences come from unstimulated CD8+ T cells sorted from spleen or lymph node cells, collected before intestinal transplant. The origin of the receptors is a human donor who received an intestinal transplant.

This rearrangement joins TRBV4-1 to TRBJ1-1; possible D gene TRBD1, 5 bases. V lost 0 bases to trimming and J lost 1 base, with 15 bases between them. CDR3 length equals 17 residues. CDR1 and CDR2 from the germline V gene are MGHRA and YSYEKL. The CDR3 DNA sequence: TGCGCCAGCAGCCAAGACCCGGGACTCCTGGGGAACACTGAAGCTTTCTTT. Translating it yields CASSQDPGLLGNTEAFF.

The chain couples TRBV27 to TRBJ2-6; D perhaps matches TRBD1 (6 bases). The CDR3 is 15 residues long. The germline CDR1 and CDR2 sequences are MNHEY and SMNVEV (reference sequence). With 5 bases removed from V and 2 bases from J, the gap between germline ends came to 10 bases. CDR3 in amino acids: CASSVQGPGANVLTF. The CDR3 DNA reads TGTGCCAGCAGTGTACAGGGCCCTGGGGCCAACGTCCTGACTTTC.

This chain joins TRBV28 and TRBJ2-5; TRBD1 matches at 8 bases. The last part of the DNA fits TRBJ2-7 better; the J call may be wrong. Germline V CDR1 and CDR2: MDHEN, SYDVKM. The CDR3 loop spans 16 amino acids. The CDR3 sequence is CASSPTGQGPLYEQYF. CDR3 bases: TGTGCCAGCAGTCCGACCGGACAGGGACCTCTATACGAGCAGTACTTC.

The chain combines TRBV4-1 with TRBJ2-5; maybe TRBD1 (5 bases). The CDR3 spans 15 residues. Germline V lookup: CDR1 MGHRA, CDR2 YSYEKL. V was cut by 0 bases and J by 5 bases, with 13 bases left in between. For the CDR3, the DNA is TGCGCCAGCAGCCAAGATAGAACAGGTTCGGAGACCCAGTACTTC. It translates to CASSQDRTGSETQYF.

This clone has only one observation. The V and J genes are TRBV5-8 and TRBJ2-5; 7 bases align to TRBD2. Germline V gene data show CDR1 as SGHTS and CDR2 as YDEGEE. The CDR3 sequence is 15 residues long. The ends lost 3 bases at V and 4 bases at J; junction bases unmatched: 9. CDR3 nucleotide sequence: TGTGCCAGCAGCTCGTTAGCGGGTACGGGAGAGACCCAGTACTTC. Residues: CASSSLAGTGETQYF.

The chain uses TRBV15 and TRBJ2-7; TRBD2 might be the D (6 bases). V was shortened by 0 bases and J by 3 bases, with 12 bases between the two germline ends. CDR3 length: 15 amino acids. Germline CDR1 LNHNV, CDR2 YYDKDF (reference sequence). The CDR3 loop is CATSRDRELDYEQYF. CDR3 nucleotides: TGTGCCACCAGCAGAGATCGGGAGCTGGACTACGAGCAGTACTTC.

This CDR3 reads CASSVERTGGTEAFF. CDR3 DNA: TGTGCCAGCAGTGTTGAGCGAACAGGGGGCACTGAAGCTTTCTTT. The V and J genes are TRBV25-1 and TRBJ1-1; 8 bases line up with TRBD1. V was pared by 4 bases and J by 4 bases, with 8 bases of the junction left unmatched. CDR3 size: 15 residues. Germline loops: CDR1 MGHDK, CDR2 SYGVNS.

V usage is TRBV2 and J usage is TRBJ1-5; 8 nucleotides match TRBD1. The CDR3 contains 15 residues. Trimming cost V 8 bases and J 4 bases; bases outside gene matches: 10. The V gene's germline CDR1 is SNHLY and CDR2 FYNNEI. For the CDR3, the DNA is TGTGCCAGCGATCTCGGTACAGGGGGTAATCAGCCCCAGCATTTT. It specifies CASDLGTGGNQPQHF.

The chain recombines TRBV7-9 with TRBJ1-6; no reliable D call. V was shortened by 5 bases and J by 13 bases, with 9 bases between the two germline ends. The CDR3 sequence is 11 residues long. Germline CDR1 reads SEHNR; CDR2 reads FQNEAQ (reference sequence). The DNA for the CDR3 is TGTGCCAGCAGCCCCGGTAATCCCCTCCACTTT. It is translated as CASSPGNPLHF.

V gene TRBV27 combines with J gene TRBJ2-3, with D possibly TRBD1 on 5 matching bases. The CDR3 is made up of 16 amino acids. V lost 4 bases and J 1 base, leaving 15 bases between the germline ends. Per the germline V gene, CDR1 is MNHEY and CDR2 is SMNVEV (reference sequence). CDR3 DNA sequence: TGTGCCAGCAGTTCTATCAGGGTTGTGGGCACAGATACGCAGTATTTT. Translation: CASSSIRVVGTDTQYF.

J is TRBJ1-2 and V is TRBV15; D might be TRBD1 (6 bases). CDR1 and CDR2 (germline): LNHNV, YYDKDF (reference sequence). The CDR3 runs 17 residues. Trimming removed 3 bases at V and 4 bases at J, with 21 bases between. CDR3 in amino acids: CATSSWARLTGAYGYTF. In DNA, the CDR3 is TGTGCCACCAGCAGCTGGGCCCGATTGACAGGAGCCTATGGCTACACCTTC. Full variable domain (missing parts from reference TRBV15 and TRBJ1-2): DAMVIQNPRYQVTQFGKPVTLSCSQTLNHNVMYWYQQKSSQAPKLLFHYYDKDFNNEADTPDNFQSRRPNTSFCFLDIRSPGLGDTAMYLCATSSWARLTGAYGYTFGSGTRLTVV.

Written as DNA, the CDR3 is TGTGCCAGCAGCCCACCGGGTTACAATGAGCAGTTCTTC. Translated: CASSPPGYNEQFF. The chain is built from TRBV7-8 and TRBJ2-1, with D hard to call. The germline CDR1 and CDR2 sequences are SGHVS and FQNEAQ. Trimming left V 5 bases short and J 4 bases short, with 9 bases between. The CDR3 consists of 13 residues.

The chain carries TRBV2 and TRBJ1-5; perhaps TRBD1 as D (6 bases). Germline V gene lookup returns CDR1 SNHLY and CDR2 FYNNEI. Trimming took off 1 base at V and 0 bases at J, with 10 bases between the two ends. The CDR3 extends over 16 amino acids. In DNA, the CDR3 is TGTGCCAGCAGTGAAGATACAGGGTATAGCAATCAGCCCCAGCATTTT. It is translated as CASSEDTGYSNQPQHF.

The chain couples TRBV28 to TRBJ2-3, with D possibly matching TRBD1 (6 bases). V lost 3 bases to trimming and J lost 0 bases, with 22 bases between them. CDR3 length equals 19 residues. Germline V lookup: CDR1 MDHEN, CDR2 SYDVKM. This CDR3 reads CASSFNRVPHYSSTDTQYF. CDR3 coding DNA: TGTGCCAGCAGTTTCAACAGGGTTCCGCATTATTCTAGCACAGATACGCAGTATTTT. Looking up the rest from reference TRBV28 and TRBJ2-3 gives the full variable domain: DVKVTQSSRYLVKRTGEKVFLECVQDMDHENMFWYRQDPGLGLRLIYFSYDVKMKEKGDIPEGYSVSREKKERFSLILESASTNQTSMYLCASSFNRVPHYSSTDTQYFGPGTRLTVL.

The gene calls are TRBV28 and TRBJ2-3, with 7 bases lining up with TRBD2. The CDR3 totals 14 residues. Germline V gene sequence: CDR1 MDHEN, CDR2 SYDVKM. The ends lost 5 bases at V and 2 bases at J; junction bases unmatched: 4. The CDR3 loop is CASSRDYNTDTQYF. The CDR3 DNA sequence: TGTGCCAGCAGTCGGGACTACAACACAGATACGCAGTATTTT. The full variable domain, in which reference TRBV28 and TRBJ2-3 provide the parts outside the CDR3, is DVKVTQSSRYLVKRTGEKVFLECVQDMDHENMFWYRQDPGLGLRLIYFSYDVKMKEKGDIPEGYSVSREKKERFSLILESASTNQTSMYLCASSRDYNTDTQYFGPGTRLTVL.

The chain carries TRBV27 and TRBJ2-2; D is uncertain. The CDR3 has 12 residues. V was pared by 5 bases and J by 10 bases, with 11 bases between. The V gene's germline CDR1 is MNHEY and CDR2 SMNVEV (reference sequence). In DNA form, the CDR3 reads TGTGCCAGCAGTCGGCCGACTTCGGAGCTGTTTTTT. It codes for CASSRPTSELFF.